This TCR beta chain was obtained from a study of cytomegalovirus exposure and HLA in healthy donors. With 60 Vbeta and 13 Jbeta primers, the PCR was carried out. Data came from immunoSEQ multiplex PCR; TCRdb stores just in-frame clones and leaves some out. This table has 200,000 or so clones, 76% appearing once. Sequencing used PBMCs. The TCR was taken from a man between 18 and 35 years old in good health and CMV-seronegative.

CDR3 amino acids: CASSHWTGQATNEKLFF. In DNA, the CDR3 is TGTGCCAGCAGCCATTGGACAGGACAGGCAACTAATGAAAAACTGTTTTTT. The rearrangement uses TRBV7-9 and TRBJ1-4, with TRBD1 matching over 7 bases. The CDR3 length is 17 residues. Unmatched junction bases numbered 9, after V lost 5 bases and J lost 0 bases. Germline-derived CDR1 and CDR2 are SEHNR and FQNEAQ (reference sequence).